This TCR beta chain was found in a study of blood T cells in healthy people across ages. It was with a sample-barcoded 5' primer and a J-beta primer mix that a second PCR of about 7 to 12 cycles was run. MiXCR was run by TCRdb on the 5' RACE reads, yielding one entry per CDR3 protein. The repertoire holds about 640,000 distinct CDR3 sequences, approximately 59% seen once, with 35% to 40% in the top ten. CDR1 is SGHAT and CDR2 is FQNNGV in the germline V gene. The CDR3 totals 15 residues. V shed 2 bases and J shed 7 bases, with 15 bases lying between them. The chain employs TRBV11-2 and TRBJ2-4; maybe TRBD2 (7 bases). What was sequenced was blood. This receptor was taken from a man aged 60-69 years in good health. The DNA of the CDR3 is TGTGCCAGCAGCTTACGGGCAGGGGAGGGGAACATTCAGTACTTC. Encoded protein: CASSLRAGEGNIQYF.